This is a list of T cell receptor beta chains from one sample in a study of blood T cell repertoires in COVID-19. The repertoire was sequenced with immunoSEQ multiplex PCR; TCRdb's copy has only in-frame clones and lacks some. Of about 410,000 clones in the sample, approximately 89% were seen once. The sample consisted of peripheral blood. Every receptor here comes from a woman in her thirties or forties with COVID-19, enrolled during active disease. The CDR3 runs from the conserved cysteine through the conserved F or W. The D gene is left open where the match is weak. The size entry is marked missing in some rows and otherwise reads once, few, many or a size class.

clone size	J gene	CDR3 length	D gene	V gene	CDR3 DNA	CDR3 protein
-	TRBJ1-1	16	-	TRBV9	TGTGCCAGCAGCGTAGGAGTAAGAGGGGGAGACACTGAAGCTTTCTTT	CASSVGVRGGDTEAFF
-	TRBJ1-6	15	-	TRBV11-2	TGTGCCAGCAGCCCAGGAAGCACAGTTAATTCACCCCTCCACTTT	CASSPGSTVNSPLHF
once	TRBJ2-2	15	TRBD1	TRBV5-6	TGTGCCAGCAGCCGACAGGGGGGGAAGACCGGGGAGCTGTTTTTT	CASSRQGGKTGELFF
-	TRBJ1-3	16	-	TRBV7-2	TGTGCCAGCAGCGTCCGACAGAGCTTCTCTGGAAACACCATATATTTT	CASSVRQSFSGNTIYF
-	TRBJ2-7	17	TRBD1	TRBV13	TGTGCCAGCAGCTTAAGTCTGACTGGGACAGCGGACTACGAGCAGTACTTC	CASSLSLTGTADYEQYF
-	TRBJ1-1	13	-	TRBV5-8	TGTGCCAGCAGCTTGGACATTAACACTGAAGCTTTCTTT	CASSLDINTEAFF
-	TRBJ1-5	14	-	TRBV5-1	TGCGCCAGCAGCTTAGCGGGGCCGGATCAGCCCCAGCATTTT	CASSLAGPDQPQHF
-	TRBJ1-2	15	-	TRBV14	TGTGCCAGCAGCCAAGGGCCGAACGTCAACTATGGCTACACCTTC	CASSQGPNVNYGYTF
-	TRBJ1-3	15	TRBD1	TRBV28	TGTGCCAGCAGTTTCAGGACAGGGGTTCGAAACACCATATATTTT	CASSFRTGVRNTIYF
-	TRBJ2-1	15	-	TRBV5-5	TGTGCCAGCAGCTTGGTCAGGTCACCCTACAATGAGCAGTTCTTC	CASSLVRSPYNEQFF
-	TRBJ2-1	15	-	TRBV21-1	TGTGCCAGCAGCAGGGCACTAGCGGGGGAAAATGAGCAGTTCTTC	CASSRALAGENEQFF
-	TRBJ2-5	14	TRBD1	TRBV18	TGTGCCAGCTCACTACGACAGGGACCAGAGACCCAGTACTTC	CASSLRQGPETQYF
few	TRBJ1-5	14	-	TRBV24-1	TGTGCCACCAGTGATTTGAGCGGGAATCAGCCCCAGCATTTT	CATSDLSGNQPQHF
once	TRBJ1-2	12	-	TRBV2	TGTGCCACCACCTACGCAGGAGGAGGCTACACCTTC	CATTYAGGGYTF
-	TRBJ2-1	16	TRBD2	TRBV5-4	TGTGCCAGCAGCTCCAGACTAGCGGGGGGACGCAATGAGCAGTTCTTC	CASSSRLAGGRNEQFF
-	TRBJ1-3	16	-	TRBV4-1	TGCGCCAGCAGCCAAGGTCAGGGCCCCCCTGGAAACACCATATATTTT	CASSQGQGPPGNTIYF
once	TRBJ2-3	16	TRBD2	TRBV7-2	TGTGCCAGCAGCTTAAGCGGGAGGTCTGCCACAGATACGCAGTATTTT	CASSLSGRSATDTQYF
-	TRBJ2-3	17	-	TRBV18	TGTGCCAGCTCACCGTTCCCTAGGGAGGCGGGGACAGATACGCAGTATTTT	CASSPFPREAGTDTQYF
-	TRBJ2-5	16	TRBD2	TRBV28	TGTGCCAGCAGTTCCCCTCCCCGCGGGGGATGGGAGACCCAGTACTTC	CASSSPPRGGWETQYF
-	TRBJ1-2	16	TRBD1	TRBV10-1	TGCGCCAGCAAGACCCGGGGGACAGCCGCTAACTATGGCTACACCTTC	CASKTRGTAANYGYTF
-	TRBJ2-7	20	TRBD2	TRBV4-3	TGCGCCAGCAGCCAAGATCTGGTGCGGTCTAGCGGGAGGGCTCTCTACGAGCAGTACTTC	CASSQDLVRSSGRALYEQYF
-	TRBJ1-6	14	TRBD1	TRBV6-6	TGTGCCAGCAGCCGGGGACAGGGGACGGCACCCCTCCACTTT	CASSRGQGTAPLHF
-	TRBJ1-5	15	-	TRBV2	TGTGCCAGCAGTATACAGGGTTCGGGCAATCAGCCCCAGCATTTT	CASSIQGSGNQPQHF
-	TRBJ1-2	14	-	TRBV6-6	TGTGCCAGCAGCCGAGGGGCAGCCGGCTATGGCTACACCTTC	CASSRGAAGYGYTF
-	TRBJ1-6	13	-	TRBV7-2	TGTGCCAGCAGCTTACAGGGGAACTCACCCCTCCACTTT	CASSLQGNSPLHF
once	TRBJ1-1	14	-	TRBV6-5	TGTGCCAGCAGTTATACTAAGGGGTGGACTGAAGCTTTCTTT	CASSYTKGWTEAFF
-	TRBJ1-2	14	TRBD1	TRBV7-2	TGTGCCAGCAGCCGCGGACAGGGGGCCAGAAACTACACCTTC	CASSRGQGARNYTF
-	TRBJ2-5	16	-	TRBV15	TGTGCCACCAGCAAAGGATCAAAGCGCAGGGAAGAGACCCAGTACTTC	CATSKGSKRREETQYF
-	TRBJ2-3	15	TRBD2	TRBV11-2	TGTGCCAGCAGTTTCCTAGCGGATAGCACAGATACGCAGTATTTT	CASSFLADSTDTQYF
-	TRBJ1-5	14	-	TRBV20-1	TGCAGTGCTAGTAGGACACTTAGCAATCAGCCCCAGCATTTT	CSASRTLSNQPQHF
-	TRBJ2-3	14	TRBD2	TRBV19	TGTGCCAGTAGTTCCGGCGGGGGGTCAGATACGCAGTATTTT	CASSSGGGSDTQYF
-	TRBJ2-1	13	TRBD1	TRBV9	TGTGCCAGCAGCGTTGGACAGGGCAATGAGCAGTTCTTC	CASSVGQGNEQFF
-	TRBJ1-4	16	-	TRBV7-8	TGTGCCAGCAGCTTTACCCGGAGTGATATAAATGAAAAACTGTTTTTT	CASSFTRSDINEKLFF
-	TRBJ2-7	17	TRBD2	TRBV27	TGTGCCAGCATGTTAGCCGTGACTAGCGGGAGGGCGGGCGAGCAGTACTTC	CASMLAVTSGRAGEQYF
-	TRBJ2-7	17	TRBD2	TRBV7-8	TGTGCCAGCAGCTTAGCGGCTAGCGGCTCGGTAATGGGCGAGCAGTACTTC	CASSLAASGSVMGEQYF
-	TRBJ1-5	16	TRBD1	TRBV7-2	TGTGCCAGCAGCGGGCAGACAGGGGTTAGCAATCAGCCCCAGCATTTT	CASSGQTGVSNQPQHF
once	TRBJ2-1	16	TRBD2	TRBV7-3	TGTGCCAGCAGCGCCGCCGGGACTAGCGGTTACAATGAGCAGTTCTTC	CASSAAGTSGYNEQFF
-	TRBJ2-1	15	-	TRBV5-1	TGCGCCAGCCAGCCACAGAGCGGCCATTACAATGAGCAGTTCTTC	CASQPQSGHYNEQFF
-	TRBJ1-2	12	TRBD1	TRBV12-3/TRBV12-4	TGTGCCAGCAGTACAGGGGGTAGTGGCTACACCTTC	CASSTGGSGYTF
once	TRBJ2-2	16	-	TRBV19	TGTGCCAGTAGGAACGCGGGAACTTTGAACACCGGGGAGCTGTTTTTT	CASRNAGTLNTGELFF
-	TRBJ1-2	14	TRBD1	TRBV2	TGTGCCAGCAGTGGGGGACAGGCCTACTATGGCTACACCTTC	CASSGGQAYYGYTF
-	TRBJ1-5	18	TRBD1	TRBV6-6	TGTGCCAGCAGTCCCTTCGGACAGGGGGTAGTTGGCAATCAGCCCCAGCATTTT	CASSPFGQGVVGNQPQHF
few	TRBJ2-1	16	TRBD2	TRBV7-3	TGTGCCAGCAGCTCAAAAGCGGGGGGGTTCTTCTATGAGCAGTTCTTC	CASSSKAGGFFYEQFF
-	TRBJ2-1	15	-	TRBV9	TGTGCCAGCAGCGTAGATACAGGTTTTTACAATGAGCAGTTCTTC	CASSVDTGFYNEQFF
once	TRBJ2-1	20	-	TRBV10-3	TGTGCCATCAGTGGGGATGGACAGGGTAACAGACTAGCGGTCTACAATGAGCAGTTCTTC	CAISGDGQGNRLAVYNEQFF
-	TRBJ2-3	14	-	TRBV15	TGTGCCACCAGCCAGGGACTGAGCACAGATACGCAGTATTTT	CATSQGLSTDTQYF
-	TRBJ1-1	15	-	TRBV7-9	TGTGCCAGCAACAAACCCCGGGCGGGGAACACTGAAGCTTTCTTT	CASNKPRAGNTEAFF
-	TRBJ1-1	14	-	TRBV5-4	TGTGCCAGCAGCTTACAGCCAGAAAACACTGAAGCTTTCTTT	CASSLQPENTEAFF
-	TRBJ1-3	16	-	TRBV19	TGTGCCAGTAGTACCTTGGGGGCAAAGGCTGGAAACACCATATATTTT	CASSTLGAKAGNTIYF
-	TRBJ1-5	15	-	TRBV19	TGTGCCAGTAGTATCTGGCTCAGGGGCAATCAGCCCCAGCATTTT	CASSIWLRGNQPQHF
-	TRBJ1-1	15	TRBD1	TRBV28	TGTGCCAGCAGCACTCCCGGGACAGGGGACACTGAAGCTTTCTTT	CASSTPGTGDTEAFF
-	TRBJ1-6	13	-	TRBV30	TGTGCCTGGAGGGGGGGGTATAATTCACCCCTCCACTTT	CAWRGGYNSPLHF
-	TRBJ1-6	19	TRBD1	TRBV7-6	TGTGCCAGCAGCCGACTACAGAGCCCGAGACAGGGCGATAATTCACCCCTCCACTTT	CASSRLQSPRQGDNSPLHF